Following are 21 T cell receptor beta chains from one sample sequenced in a study of CD8 T cells in ankylosing spondylitis. TCRdb analysed the 5' RACE reads with MiXCR anew, one entry per CDR3 protein. Among more than 150,000 distinct CDR3 sequences listed, around a sixth were seen once. Material: blood, either unsorted or a sorted T cell fraction (not recorded which). The receptors derive from a male donor aged 5-29 years with ankylosing spondylitis or in good health (not recorded which).

At least ten counts were recorded for this clonotype. This chain joins TRBV6-5 and TRBJ1-3; the D is unclear. This CDR3 spans 16 amino acids. V gave up 0 bases and J gave up 0 bases, with 9 bases separating them. Germline V gives CDR1 MNHEY, CDR2 SVGAGI. The chain's CDR3 is CASSYSAGPSGNTIYF. The CDR3, as DNA: TGTGCCAGCAGTTACTCTGCCGGGCCCTCTGGAAACACCATATATTTT.

This clonotype was seen repeatedly, ten times or more. The V call is TRBV15, the J call TRBJ2-4; either TRBD1 or TRBD2 may supply D (5 bases each). The CDR3 is 13 amino acids. CDR1 and CDR2 from the germline V gene are LNHNV and YYDKDF (reference sequence). V was pared by 0 bases and J by 7 bases, with 7 bases between. The CDR3 bases are TGTGCCACCAGCAGAGATGAGGGGAACATTCAGTACTTC. Amino acids: CATSRDEGNIQYF.

This clonotype was seen many times. The chain employs TRBV11-1 and TRBJ2-1; the D call may be TRBD1 or TRBD2 (5 bases each). This CDR3 spans 14 amino acids. Germline lookup yields CDR1 SGHAT and CDR2 FQDESV (reference sequence). Trimming shortened V by 5 bases and J by 10 bases, and 18 bases separated the two germline ends. DNA for the CDR3: TGTGCCAGCAGCCCCCGGGGCTACCTCTTGGAGCAGTTCTTC. Its translation: CASSPRGYLLEQFF.

The chain links TRBV15 to TRBJ2-3, with unresolved D. The V end was cut by 1 base, the J end by 7 bases, with 9 bases between. The CDR3 is made up of 13 amino acids. Looked up from germline, CDR1 is LNHNV and CDR2 is YYDKDF (reference sequence). The CDR3 region is CATSRVDGNTQYF. As DNA, the CDR3 is TGTGCCACCAGCAGAGTCGACGGCAATACGCAGTATTTT.

This clonotype showed up many times. The rearrangement links TRBV7-2 to TRBJ2-7, with TRBD2 identical over 8 bases. Trimming cost V 4 bases and J 7 bases; bases outside gene matches: 18. The length of the CDR3 is 17 residues. The germline V gene has CDR1 SGHTA and CDR2 FQGNSA. The CDR3 DNA reads TGTGCCAGCAGCTCTTATTGGTCTCGGGAGGGCCGCATGGAGCAGTACTTC. Translated, it gives CASSSYWSREGRMEQYF.

This clonotype was seen repeatedly, ten times or more. The chain's CDR3 is CASSLGPERTEAFF. The DNA of the CDR3 is TGTGCCAGCTCTCTGGGACCCGAGAGGACTGAAGCTTTCTTT. V and J are TRBV18 and TRBJ1-1; tentative D call: TRBD1 (5 bases). Trimming took off 6 bases at V and 5 bases at J, with 16 bases between the two ends. Germline CDR1 and CDR2: KGHSH and LQKENI. The CDR3 contains 14 residues. The full variable domain, completed using reference TRBV18 and TRBJ1-1, is NAGVMQNPRHLVRRRGQEARLRCSPMKGHSHVYWYRQLPEEGLKFMVYLQKENIIDESGMPKERFSAEFPKEGPSILRIQQVVRGDSAAYFCASSLGPERTEAFFGQGTRLTVV.

This clonotype was counted at least ten times. V and J are TRBV20-1 and TRBJ2-1, with D perhaps matching TRBD2 (6 bases). Germline V gene sequence: CDR1 DFQATT, CDR2 SNEGSKA (reference sequence). The CDR3 length is 10 residues. CDR3 nucleotide sequence: TGCACCCCTCCCGCGGGAGAGCAGTTCTTC. This codes for CTPPAGEQFF.

The sample holds many counts of this clonotype. The chain carries TRBV2 and TRBJ2-7; no clear D gene. Trimming stripped 1 base from V and 4 bases from J, with 11 bases between. The germline V gene encodes CDR1 SNHLY and CDR2 FYNNEI. This CDR3 is 14 amino acids long. CDR3 in DNA: TGTGCCAGCAGTGAAGTCCAGGTCCGATACGAGCAGTACGTC. It translates to CASSEVQVRYEQYV.

Ten or more counts support this clonotype. The genes are TRBV3-1 and TRBJ1-5, with 7 bases identical to TRBD1. The CDR3 runs to 18 residues. Trimming cost V 3 bases and J 2 bases; bases outside gene matches: 13. The germline V gene has CDR1 LGHDT and CDR2 YNNKEL (reference sequence). The CDR3 loop reads CASSQHGGQPAGNQPQHF. The CDR3 DNA sequence: TGTGCCAGCAGCCAGCATGGGGGACAGCCTGCGGGCAATCAGCCCCAGCATTTT.

The chain uses TRBV29-1 and TRBJ2-1; the match to TRBD2 covers 14 bases. This CDR3 region has 16 residues. Germline values: CDR1 SQVTM, CDR2 ANQGSEA. The trim removed 7 bases at V and 1 base at J, leaving 6 bases unmatched. CDR3 in amino acids: CSAETSGGESYNEQFF. CDR3 nucleotides: TGCAGCGCCGAGACTAGCGGGGGGGAATCCTACAATGAGCAGTTCTTC.

This clonotype was detected many times. J is TRBJ2-3 and V is TRBV4-3; D could derive from TRBD1 or TRBD2 (7 bases each). The CDR3 is 15 amino acids. From germline, CDR1 is LGHNA and CDR2 YSLEER. V was pared by 0 bases and J by 5 bases, with 12 bases between. CDR3 sequence (DNA): TGCGCCAGCAGCCAAGAGACAGGGAGGGGAGATACGCAGTATTTT. It yields the protein CASSQETGRGDTQYF.

This clonotype was counted many times. The chain carries TRBV29-1 and TRBJ2-2; D not certain. Trimming took 6 bases from V and 7 from J, leaving 12 bases between them. Germline V gives CDR1 SQVTM, CDR2 ANQGSEA. The CDR3 totals 12 residues. CDR3 sequence (DNA): TGCAGCGTCGCCACGGCTGGCGGGGAGCTGTTTTTT. Translating it yields CSVATAGGELFF.

The J gene is TRBJ2-5, the V gene TRBV12-3 or TRBV12-4, with 8 bases that match TRBD2. V lost 3 bases to trimming and J lost 2 bases; unmatched junction nucleotides: 8. CDR3 length: 16 residues. The CDR3 here is CASSLIAGGPQETQYF. CDR3 in DNA: TGTGCCAGCAGTTTGATCGCGGGAGGCCCTCAAGAGACCCAGTACTTC.

This clonotype showed up many times. The chain joins TRBV20-1 to TRBJ2-7, with unresolved D. The V end lost 0 bases, the J end lost 3 bases, and 12 bases lay between the germline ends. This CDR3 spans 14 amino acids. Germline values: CDR1 DFQATT, CDR2 SNEGSKA (reference sequence). CDR3 loop: CSARDIATDYEQYF. The CDR3 DNA is TGCAGTGCTAGAGATATTGCGACCGACTACGAGCAGTACTTC.

There are many counts of this clonotype. The gene calls are TRBV3-1 and TRBJ1-6; 10 bases agree with TRBD1. The CDR3 consists of 12 residues. Looked up from germline, CDR1 is LGHDT and CDR2 is YNNKEL (reference sequence). Trimming at V came to 3 bases and at J to 16 bases, leaving 3 bases not matched to a gene. CDR3 region: CASSHRDRGLHF. The CDR3 DNA sequence: TGTGCCAGCAGCCATCGGGACAGGGGACTCCACTTT. Drawing the rest from reference TRBV3-1 and TRBJ1-6, the complete variable domain is DTAVSQTPKYLVTQMGNDKSIKCEQNLGHDTMYWYKQDSKKFLKIMFSYNNKELIINETVPNRFSPKSPDKAHLNLHINSLELGDSAVYFCASSHRDRGLHFGNGTRLTVT.

This clonotype was seen many times. The V and J genes are TRBV6-2 or TRBV6-3 and TRBJ2-3; D unclear. The CDR3 has 13 amino acids. Germline V CDR1 and CDR2: MNHEY, SVGEGT. V lost 5 bases to trimming and J lost 2 bases, with 8 bases between them. The CDR3 DNA is TGTGCCAGCAGTAGTTATGACACAGATACGCAGTATTTT. Amino acid sequence: CASSSYDTDTQYF.

The chain recombines TRBV5-1 with TRBJ2-1, with TRBD2 identical over 9 bases. This CDR3 spans 16 amino acids. CDR1 and CDR2 (germline): SGHRS, YFSETQ. Germline trimming cut 3 bases from V and 0 bases from J; bases unmatched to any gene: 4. The CDR3 DNA follows: TGCGCCAGCAGCTGGTATAGCGGGAGCTCCTACAATGAGCAGTTCTTC. Amino acid sequence: CASSWYSGSSYNEQFF.

In this sample, this clonotype turned up many times. This chain links TRBV15 with TRBJ1-4, with 8 bases that match TRBD1. The CDR3 sequence is 15 residues long. J gave up 5 bases and V 3 bases, and 5 bases lay outside the gene matches. Germline CDR1 reads LNHNV; CDR2 reads YYDKDF (reference sequence). This chain's CDR3 is CATSRARQGNEKLFF. The CDR3 DNA sequence: TGTGCCACCAGCAGGGCGAGACAGGGGAATGAAAAACTGTTTTTT.

At least ten counts were recorded for this clonotype. The rearrangement uses TRBV6-6 and TRBJ2-7; TRBD2 matches 8 bases. The V gene's germline CDR1 is MNHNY and CDR2 SVGAGI (reference sequence). This CDR3 comprises 14 residues. After removal of 0 bases from V and 12 bases from J, the junction contained 10 bases not matched to a gene. CDR3 in amino acids: CASSYSESSGRLYV. CDR3 nucleotide sequence: TGTGCCAGCAGTTACTCGGAGTCTAGCGGGCGGCTGTACGTC.

This clonotype came up many times. This chain links TRBV12-3 or TRBV12-4 with TRBJ2-1; D uncertain. This CDR3 has 12 amino acids. Deletions cut 5 bases from V and 7 bases from J, with 9 bases between. CDR3 coding DNA: TGTGCCAGCAGTCAGACGGAGAATGAGCAGTTCTTC. This codes for CASSQTENEQFF.

The gene calls are TRBV20-1 and TRBJ2-7, with TRBD2 matching over 14 bases. V trimming: 4 bases; J trimming: 7 bases; junction bases outside the gene matches: 6. Germline V gene data show CDR1 as DFQATT and CDR2 as SNEGSKA (reference sequence). There are 14 residues in the CDR3. The CDR3 DNA sequence: TGCAGTGCTACGACTAGCGGGAGGGCGGAAGAGCAGTACTTC. Translation gives CSATTSGRAEEQYF.